Below are 29 T cell receptor beta chains sequenced from a single sample in a study of cytomegalovirus exposure and HLA in healthy donors. PCR involved 60 Vbeta and 13 Jbeta primers. Method: immunoSEQ multiplex PCR; TCRdb's copy keeps in-frame clones and lacks some. The table lists 55,000 to 70,000 clones. The sample taken for sequencing was PBMCs. The receptors shown here come from a female donor in good health and CMV-seropositive.

The chain employs TRBV4-3 and TRBJ2-7, with D tentatively TRBD2 (5 bases). The V end was cut by 0 bases, the J end by 3 bases, with 15 bases between. CDR1 is LGHNA, CDR2 YSLEER, per germline. The CDR3 contains 16 residues. This chain's CDR3 is CASSQEVSGSDYEQYF. The CDR3 DNA reads as TGCGCCAGCAGCCAAGAGGTCAGCGGTTCAGACTACGAGCAGTACTTC.

The chain is built from TRBV7-9 and TRBJ2-7, with D hard to call. This CDR3 is 13 amino acids long. V lost 0 bases and J 0 bases, leaving 3 bases between the germline ends. Germline CDR1 is SEHNR and CDR2 is FQNEAQ (reference sequence). In DNA form, the CDR3 reads TGTGCCAGCAGCTTAGCGAGCTCCTACGAGCAGTACTTC. Translating gives CASSLASSYEQYF. The full variable domain, completed using reference TRBV7-9 and TRBJ2-7, is DTGVSQNPRHKITKRGQNVTFRCDPISEHNRLYWYRQTLGQGPEFLTYFQNEAQLEKSRLLSDRFSAERPKGSFSTLEIQRTEQGDSAMYLCASSLASSYEQYFGPGTRLTVT.

The chain links TRBV28 to TRBJ2-5; 7 bases are a match to TRBD2. This CDR3 region has 14 residues. Germline lookup yields CDR1 MDHEN and CDR2 SYDVKM. J was trimmed by 5 bases and V by 2 bases; bases with no gene match: 5. CDR3 in DNA: TGTGCCAGCAGTTTAGCGGGAGAGGAGGAGACCCAGTACTTC. Encoded protein: CASSLAGEEETQYF.

The chain links TRBV27 to TRBJ2-3; 8 bases are shared with TRBD1. CDR1 is MNHEY and CDR2 is SMNVEV in the germline V gene (reference sequence). V dropped 5 bases and J dropped 6; count of bases not matched to a gene: 7. This CDR3 region has 14 residues. The CDR3 DNA reads TGTGCCAGCAGTCCAAGACAGGGGATGGATACGCAGTATTTT. It encodes CASSPRQGMDTQYF.

The genes are TRBV7-9 and TRBJ2-2; unclear D gene. The CDR3 extends over 11 amino acids. Trimming pared 9 bases from V and 13 bases from J, leaving 15 bases between. The germline V gene encodes CDR1 SEHNR and CDR2 FQNEAQ (reference sequence). The CDR3 loop is CARTDSPMLFF. Written as DNA, the CDR3 is TGTGCCAGAACCGATAGCCCTATGCTGTTTTTT.

The chain joins TRBV19 to TRBJ1-5, with D hard to call. In germline, CDR1 is LNHDA, CDR2 SQIVND (reference sequence). Trimming took off 5 bases at V and 4 bases at J, with 12 bases between the two ends. This CDR3 has 14 amino acids. The CDR3: CASSARGSNQPQHF. The CDR3 nucleotides are TGTGCCAGTAGTGCCCGGGGATCTAATCAGCCCCAGCATTTT.

This sequence joins TRBV15 and TRBJ1-5, with D perhaps matching TRBD1 (6 bases). Germline values: CDR1 LNHNV, CDR2 YYDKDF (reference sequence). The CDR3 totals 15 residues. V lost 0 bases to trimming and J lost 8 bases, with 14 bases between them. CDR3 sequence: CATSRDRGGGEPQHF. The CDR3 DNA reads TGTGCCACCAGCAGAGATAGGGGGGGAGGGGAGCCCCAGCATTTT.

CDR3 coding DNA: TGTGCCAGCAGCTTAGTACTGTCGGGGACTGACTATGGCTACACCTTC. Encoded protein: CASSLVLSGTDYGYTF. The rearrangement joins TRBV7-2 to TRBJ1-2; maybe TRBD1 (5 bases). Germline CDR1 is SGHTA and CDR2 is FQGNSA. V lost 1 base, J lost 3 bases, and 15 bases lay in between. The length of the CDR3 is 16 residues.

Concerning this clone itself: This CDR3 is also generated by other DNA sequences in the sample. The chain carries TRBV18 and TRBJ1-1, with D possibly being TRBD1 (5 bases). V was cut by 1 base and J by 3 bases, with 6 bases left in between. CDR3 length equals 13 residues. Germline V gene sequence: CDR1 KGHSH, CDR2 LQKENI. In nucleotides, the CDR3 is TGTGCCAGCTCACCACAAGGGGACACTGAAGCTTTCTTT. Amino acid sequence: CASSPQGDTEAFF.

The chain combines TRBV10-3 with TRBJ2-2, with 11 bases aligning to TRBD2. This CDR3 has 17 amino acids. With 5 bases clipped from V and 2 bases from J, the junction kept 7 bases outside the gene matches. CDR1 and CDR2 (germline): ENHRY, SYGVKD. The CDR3 DNA follows: TGTGCCATCAGTTCCTCCGGGACTAGCGGAAACACCGGGGAGCTGTTTTTT. This sequence encodes CAISSSGTSGNTGELFF.

CDR3 DNA: TGTGCCAGCAGGCCAGGGGTTGGCTCCTACGAGCAGTACTTC. It translates to CASRPGVGSYEQYF. V gene TRBV2 combines with J gene TRBJ2-7; a weak D match, TRBD1 (6 bases). CDR3 size: 14 residues. CDR1 and CDR2 from the germline V gene are SNHLY and FYNNEI. Trimming took off 6 bases at V and 0 bases at J, with 12 bases between the two ends. The entire variable domain, with the rest obtained from reference TRBV2 and TRBJ2-7, is as follows: EPEVTQTPSHQVTQMGQEVILRCVPISNHLYFYWYRQILGQKVEFLVSFYNNEISEKSEIFDDQFSVERPDGSNFTLKIRSTKLEDSAMYFCASRPGVGSYEQYFGPGTRLTVT.

This rearrangement joins TRBV7-2 to TRBJ2-5; no clear D gene. Germline-derived CDR1 and CDR2 are SGHTA and FQGNSA. The CDR3 spans 14 residues. Trimming removed 5 bases from V and 1 base from J, with 11 bases in between. The CDR3 nucleotides are TGTGCCAGCAGCCTGGGCCCAGCCCAAGAGACCCAGTACTTC. It specifies CASSLGPAQETQYF.

This rearrangement joins TRBV19 to TRBJ1-5; 11 positions agree with TRBD1. The ends lost 4 bases at V and 11 bases at J; junction bases unmatched: 10. This CDR3 region has 15 residues. Germline V lookup: CDR1 LNHDA, CDR2 SQIVND (reference sequence). CDR3 sequence: CASSSRDRGFGAQHF. CDR3 DNA sequence: TGTGCCAGTAGTAGCCGGGACAGGGGGTTCGGAGCCCAGCATTTT.

The V and J genes are TRBV6-4 and TRBJ1-2, with D tentatively TRBD1 (5 bases). CDR3 length: 16 amino acids. Germline lookup yields CDR1 MRHNA and CDR2 SNTAGT. Trimming removed 1 base at V and 7 bases at J, with 19 bases between. The CDR3 here is CASSDLVGSGPSGYTF. The CDR3 DNA is TGTGCCAGCAGTGACTTGGTAGGGTCAGGGCCGTCTGGCTACACCTTC.

This rearrangement joins TRBV29-1 to TRBJ2-1, with 14 bases fitting TRBD2. Trimming took 3 bases from V and 0 from J; bases not matched to a gene: 7. The CDR3 is made up of 18 amino acids. Germline lookup yields CDR1 SQVTM and CDR2 ANQGSEA. The CDR3 DNA follows: TGCAGCGTTGACGGCGGACTAGCGGGAGGTCGCTCCTACAATGAGCAGTTCTTC. Protein sequence: CSVDGGLAGGRSYNEQFF.

The chain employs TRBV30 and TRBJ2-3, with 8 positions matching TRBD2. Germline assignment: CDR1 GTSNPN and CDR2 SVGIG (reference sequence). The J segment lost 5 bases and the V segment lost 5 bases, leaving 9 bases of the junction unmatched. This CDR3 is built from 14 residues. CDR3 bases: TGTGCCTGGGCGCCGGGACTAGTAGTAGATACGCAGTATTTT. This gives the protein CAWAPGLVVDTQYF.

The chain links TRBV28 to TRBJ1-5; D is unresolved. The germline gives CDR1 MDHEN, CDR2 SYDVKM. The ends were cut back, 6 bases at V and 2 bases at J, with 11 bases in the middle. The CDR3 is 14 residues long. The CDR3 nucleotides are TGTGCCAGCAGGCACGCCCAGGGCAATCAGCCCCAGCATTTT. The encoded protein is CASRHAQGNQPQHF. Complete variable domain (other parts from reference TRBV28 and TRBJ1-5): DVKVTQSSRYLVKRTGEKVFLECVQDMDHENMFWYRQDPGLGLRLIYFSYDVKMKEKGDIPEGYSVSREKKERFSLILESASTNQTSMYLCASRHAQGNQPQHFGDGTRLSIL.

V usage is TRBV4-3 and J usage is TRBJ2-7; TRBD1 matches at 10 bases. J lost 5 bases, V lost 1 base, and 8 bases had no gene match. The CDR3 runs 16 residues. Germline values: CDR1 LGHNA, CDR2 YSLEER. CDR3 bases: TGCGCCAGCAGCCAAGCGCCGGGACAGGGGTTCCACGAGCAGTACTTC. Protein sequence: CASSQAPGQGFHEQYF.

V and J are TRBV4-3 and TRBJ2-7; TRBD1 matches 7 bases. CDR1 is LGHNA and CDR2 is YSLEER in the germline V gene. The ends lost 0 bases at V and 2 bases at J; junction bases unmatched: 4. The CDR3 totals 15 residues. The CDR3 is CASSQDRGFAYEQYF. CDR3 DNA sequence: TGCGCCAGCAGCCAAGACAGGGGGTTCGCCTACGAGCAGTACTTC.

The rearrangement links TRBV25-1 to TRBJ2-2; 10 nucleotides agree with TRBD1. V lost 4 bases, J lost 6 bases, and 5 bases stayed unmatched. This CDR3 has 15 residues. CDR1 and CDR2 (germline): MGHDK, SYGVNS. DNA of the CDR3: TGTGCCAGCAGTGGGGGGACAGGGGTACCCGGGGAGCTGTTTTTT. Its translation: CASSGGTGVPGELFF.

The chain has TRBV5-8 and TRBJ2-7; 8 bases map to TRBD1. CDR1 and CDR2 (germline): SGHTS, YDEGEE. The V gene end was trimmed by 3 bases and the J gene end by 2 bases; junction bases not matched to a gene: 10. The CDR3 is made up of 16 amino acids. This CDR3 reads CASSSQGAKLAYEQYF. Here the CDR3 DNA reads TGTGCCAGCAGCTCCCAGGGGGCTAAGCTAGCCTACGAGCAGTACTTC.

The V gene is TRBV4-3, the J gene TRBJ2-7, with TRBD2 matching over 10 bases. The CDR3 sequence is 15 residues long. In germline, CDR1 is LGHNA, CDR2 YSLEER. J gave up 1 base and V 1 base, and 1 base lay outside the gene matches. Here the CDR3 reads CASSQASGRSYEQYF. The CDR3 DNA reads TGCGCCAGCAGCCAAGCTAGCGGGAGATCCTACGAGCAGTACTTC.

The chain couples TRBV5-1 to TRBJ1-1; 9 bases align to TRBD1. The length of the CDR3 is 16 residues. With V trimmed by 3 bases and J by 7 bases, 13 bases remained unmatched. Germline V CDR1 and CDR2: SGHRS, YFSETQ. The CDR3 nucleotides read TGCGCCAGCAGCTCAAACGGTGACAGGGGGGCTGGTGAAGCTTTCTTT. This gives the protein CASSSNGDRGAGEAFF.

The chain recombines TRBV30 with TRBJ1-2, with 7 bases lining up with TRBD1. The germline gives CDR1 GTSNPN, CDR2 SVGIG (reference sequence). The V gene end was trimmed by 2 bases and the J gene end by 3 bases; junction bases not matched to a gene: 15. CDR3 size: 17 residues. Written as DNA, the CDR3 is TGTGCCTGGAGTTTCGGAAGAAGGGGGCCAGGGGACTATGGCTACACCTTC. It specifies CAWSFGRRGPGDYGYTF.

The rearrangement joins TRBV4-3 to TRBJ1-6; unclear D gene. The V gene lost 5 bases and the J gene lost 6 bases, with 5 bases spanning the gap. Germline lookup yields CDR1 LGHNA and CDR2 YSLEER. The CDR3 has 12 amino acids. CDR3 region: CASSTSNSPLHF. The CDR3 nucleotides are TGCGCCAGCAGCACCAGTAATTCACCCCTCCACTTT.

The J gene is TRBJ1-1, the V gene TRBV11-2; TRBD1 matches at 8 bases. The CDR3 runs 15 residues. Looked up from germline, CDR1 is SGHAT and CDR2 is FQNNGV. Trimming took 2 bases from V and 6 from J; bases not matched to a gene: 8. This CDR3 is CASSLQPPQGAEAFF. DNA for the CDR3: TGTGCCAGCAGCTTACAACCCCCACAGGGGGCTGAAGCTTTCTTT.

The rearrangement links TRBV6-5 to TRBJ2-7, with a tentative D call TRBD1 (6 bases). V shed 6 bases and J shed 4 bases, with 13 bases lying between them. Germline V gene lookup returns CDR1 MNHEY and CDR2 SVGAGI. The CDR3 extends over 13 amino acids. CDR3 sequence: CASSETGFYEQYF. As DNA, the CDR3 is TGTGCCAGCAGCGAAACAGGGTTTTACGAGCAGTACTTC.

The V call is TRBV30, the J call TRBJ2-3; 9 bases are shared with TRBD2. The CDR3 contains 16 residues. V trimming: 1 base; J trimming: 0 bases; junction bases outside the gene matches: 5. Germline V lookup: CDR1 GTSNPN, CDR2 SVGIG (reference sequence). The CDR3 sequence: CAWSAGSGGSTDTQYF. In DNA form, the CDR3 reads TGTGCCTGGAGTGCGGGTAGCGGGGGTAGCACAGATACGCAGTATTTT.

This rearrangement joins TRBV30 to TRBJ2-7; the match to TRBD1 covers 9 bases. The length of the CDR3 is 17 residues. From germline, CDR1 is GTSNPN and CDR2 SVGIG (reference sequence). J gave up 2 bases and V 0 bases, and 11 bases lay outside the gene matches. The CDR3 DNA is TGTGCCTGGAGTGTTGTGGGACAGGGATATAGCGCCTACGAGCAGTACTTC. Amino acids: CAWSVVGQGYSAYEQYF. Looking up the rest from reference TRBV30 and TRBJ2-7 gives the full variable domain: SQTIHQWPATLVQPVGSPLSLECTVEGTSNPNLYWYRQAAGRGLQLLFYSVGIGQISSEVPQNLSASRPQDRQFILSSKKLLLSDSGFYLCAWSVVGQGYSAYEQYFGPGTRLTVT.